This TCR beta chain came from a study of cytomegalovirus exposure and HLA in healthy donors. CDR3 size: 11 residues. Germline values: CDR1 DFQATT, CDR2 SNEGSKA (reference sequence). The study ran its PCR with 60 Vbeta and 13 Jbeta primers. Authors' processing steps: An analysis performed later counted around 80 million unique TCR beta chains (approximately 10 million of them shared). TCRdb's copy holds only in-frame clones and misses some; the assay was immunoSEQ multiplex PCR. That table supplies the V and J calls and clone size; D and trimming were determined from the DNA. The data contain roughly 150,000 clones, 85% of them singletons. Notes on this clone: Germline is not matched at one junction end, which may reflect a read error.

Material for sequencing was PBMCs. The chain uses TRBV20-1 and TRBJ2-1, with 9 positions matching TRBD1. This TCR came from a boy younger than 10 in good health and CMV-seronegative. CDR3 nucleotides: TGCAGTGCTAGGGTGGACAGGGGAATTCTCTTC. This gives the protein CSARVDRGILF.